This T cell receptor beta chain was sequenced in a study of cytomegalovirus exposure and HLA in healthy donors. Study details: The study placed around 85% of its 398 genotyped donors in the Caucasian-associated ancestry cluster.

The PCR made use of 60 Vbeta and 13 Jbeta primers. The protocol was immunoSEQ multiplex PCR, while the TCRdb copy is restricted to in-frame clones and leaves out a portion. The data show 130,000 to 150,000 clones, roughly 74% seen once. CDR1 and CDR2 from the germline V gene are SEHNR and FQNEAQ (reference sequence). This CDR3 spans 16 amino acids. Unmatched junction bases numbered 5, after V lost 1 base and J lost 7 bases. In regard to this clone: Its matching antigen is unknown.

Points from the study as a whole: The authors judged a highly shared variant cluster likely a sequencing artifact.

Samples came from healthy bone marrow donors. This chain connects TRBV7-9 to TRBJ1-5; 12 bases align to TRBD1. Material: PBMCs. The sequence was collected from a woman aged 18-29 years in good health and CMV-seropositive. CDR3 protein: CASSLDGTGGFQPQHF. CDR3 DNA: TGTGCCAGCAGCTTAGATGGGACAGGGGGCTTCCAGCCCCAGCATTTT.